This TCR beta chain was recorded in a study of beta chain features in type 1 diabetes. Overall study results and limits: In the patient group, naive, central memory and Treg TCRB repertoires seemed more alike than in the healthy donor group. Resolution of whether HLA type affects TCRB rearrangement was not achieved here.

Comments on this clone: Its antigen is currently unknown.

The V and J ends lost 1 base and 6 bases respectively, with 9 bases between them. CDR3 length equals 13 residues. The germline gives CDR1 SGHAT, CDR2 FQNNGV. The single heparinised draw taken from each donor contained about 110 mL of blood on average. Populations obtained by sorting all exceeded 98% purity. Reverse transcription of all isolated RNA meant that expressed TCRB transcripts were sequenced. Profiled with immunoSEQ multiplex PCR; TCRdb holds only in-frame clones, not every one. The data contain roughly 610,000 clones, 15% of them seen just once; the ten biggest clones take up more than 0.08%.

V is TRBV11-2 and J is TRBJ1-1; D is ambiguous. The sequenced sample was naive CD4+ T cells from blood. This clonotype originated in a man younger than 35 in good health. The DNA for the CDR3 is TGTGCCAGCAGCTTAGCGGGTATCCCTGAAGCTTTCTTT. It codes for CASSLAGIPEAFF.